This TCR beta chain originates from a study of OX40 agonist ivuxolimab in advanced cancers. Study in general: Patients were treated with intravenous ivuxolimab, dosed at 0.01 to 10 mg/kg and infused every 2 weeks.

With V trimmed by 3 bases and J by 6 bases, 7 bases remained unmatched. Germline values: CDR1 MNHEY, CDR2 SMNVEV (reference sequence). There are 14 residues in the CDR3. Study outcomes and limitations: People who partly responded at 0.1-3.0 mg/kg had some of the least clonal expansion seen. Also showing low normalized T-cell clonal expansion were some of the nonresponders.

Produced via immunoSEQ multiplex PCR; TCRdb's table is partial and in-frame only. The repertoire holds 20,000 to 25,000 clones, with 70% to 90% as singletons. About this clone: Its antigen remains unidentified.

Autoimmune disease history or systemic immunosuppression led to patient exclusion. This clonotype was obtained from an adult with an advanced solid tumor such as melanoma, head and neck, liver or kidney cancer. The sample was CD4+ or CD8+ T cells sorted from blood, taken in a trial of the OX40 agonist ivuxolimab. The rearrangement joins TRBV27 to TRBJ2-7, with 8 bases aligning to TRBD1. In DNA, the CDR3 is TGTGCCAGCAGTTTCAACAGGGGGTCGTCCGAGCAGTACTTC. Translated: CASSFNRGSSEQYF.